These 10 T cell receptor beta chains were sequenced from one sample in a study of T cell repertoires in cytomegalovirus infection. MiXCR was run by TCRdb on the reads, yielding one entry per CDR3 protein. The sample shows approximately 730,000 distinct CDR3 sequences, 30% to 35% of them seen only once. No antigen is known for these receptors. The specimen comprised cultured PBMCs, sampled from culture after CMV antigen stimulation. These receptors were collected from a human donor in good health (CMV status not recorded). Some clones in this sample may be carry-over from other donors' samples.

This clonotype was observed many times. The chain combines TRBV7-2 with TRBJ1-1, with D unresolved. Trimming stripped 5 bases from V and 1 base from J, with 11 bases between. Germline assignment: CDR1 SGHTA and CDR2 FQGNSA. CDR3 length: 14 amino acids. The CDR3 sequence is CASSIRTQNTEAFF. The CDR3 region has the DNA TGTGCCAGCAGCATACGGACCCAGAACACTGAAGCTTTCTTT. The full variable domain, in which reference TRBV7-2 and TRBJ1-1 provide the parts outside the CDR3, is GAGVSQSPSNKVTEKGKDVELRCDPISGHTALYWYRQSLGQGLEFLIYFQGNSAPDKSGLPSDRFSAERTGGSVSTLTIQRTQQEDSAVYLCASSIRTQNTEAFFGQGTRLTVV.

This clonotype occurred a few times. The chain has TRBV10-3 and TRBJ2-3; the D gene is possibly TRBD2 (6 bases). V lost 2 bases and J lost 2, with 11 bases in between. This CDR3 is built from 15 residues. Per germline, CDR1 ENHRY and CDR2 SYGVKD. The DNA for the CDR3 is TGTGCCATCAGTGAGCCAGGCGGGGTCACAGATACGCAGTATTTT. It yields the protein CAISEPGGVTDTQYF.

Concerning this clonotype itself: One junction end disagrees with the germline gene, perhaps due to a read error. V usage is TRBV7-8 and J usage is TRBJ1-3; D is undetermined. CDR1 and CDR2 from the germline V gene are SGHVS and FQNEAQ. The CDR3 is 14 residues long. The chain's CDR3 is CASSFEASGTTIYF. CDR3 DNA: TGTGCCAGCAGCTTCGAGGCGTCTGGAACCACCATATATTTT.

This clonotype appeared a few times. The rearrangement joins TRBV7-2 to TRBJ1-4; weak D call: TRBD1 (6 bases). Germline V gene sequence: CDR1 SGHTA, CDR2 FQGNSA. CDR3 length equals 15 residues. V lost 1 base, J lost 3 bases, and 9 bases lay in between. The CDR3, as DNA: TGTGCCAGCAGCTTAGGAGGGGGATCTAATGAAAAACTGTTTTTT. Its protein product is CASSLGGGSNEKLFF.

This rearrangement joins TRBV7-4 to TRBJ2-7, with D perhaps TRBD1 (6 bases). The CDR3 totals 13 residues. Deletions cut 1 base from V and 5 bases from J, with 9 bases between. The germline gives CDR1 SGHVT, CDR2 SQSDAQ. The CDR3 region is CASSLEAGDEQYF. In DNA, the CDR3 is TGTGCCAGCAGCTTAGAGGCAGGGGACGAGCAGTACTTC.

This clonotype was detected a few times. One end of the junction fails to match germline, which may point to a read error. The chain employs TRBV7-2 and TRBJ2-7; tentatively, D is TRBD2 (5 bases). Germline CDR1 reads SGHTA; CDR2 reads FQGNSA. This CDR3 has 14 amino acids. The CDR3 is CASSLAGNFYEQYF. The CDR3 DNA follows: TGTGCCAGCAGCCTAGCCGGGAACTTCTACGAGCAGTACTTC. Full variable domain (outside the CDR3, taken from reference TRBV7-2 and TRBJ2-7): GAGVSQSPSNKVTEKGKDVELRCDPISGHTALYWYRQSLGQGLEFLIYFQGNSAPDKSGLPSDRFSAERTGGSVSTLTIQRTQQEDSAVYLCASSLAGNFYEQYFGPGTRLTVT.

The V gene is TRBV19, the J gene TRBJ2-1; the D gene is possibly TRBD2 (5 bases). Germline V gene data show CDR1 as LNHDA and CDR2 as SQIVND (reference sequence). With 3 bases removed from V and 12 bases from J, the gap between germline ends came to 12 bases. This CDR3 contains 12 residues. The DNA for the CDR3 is TGTGCCAGTAGTATTTCGAGGGATGGGCAGTTCTTC. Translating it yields CASSISRDGQFF.

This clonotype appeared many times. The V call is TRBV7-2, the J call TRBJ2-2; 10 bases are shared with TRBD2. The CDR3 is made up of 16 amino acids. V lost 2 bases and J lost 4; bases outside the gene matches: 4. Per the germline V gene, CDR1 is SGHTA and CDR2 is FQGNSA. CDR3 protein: CASSLLAGVGTGELFF. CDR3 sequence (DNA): TGTGCCAGCAGCTTACTAGCGGGAGTCGGCACCGGGGAGCTGTTTTTT. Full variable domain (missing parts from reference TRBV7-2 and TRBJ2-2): GAGVSQSPSNKVTEKGKDVELRCDPISGHTALYWYRQSLGQGLEFLIYFQGNSAPDKSGLPSDRFSAERTGGSVSTLTIQRTQQEDSAVYLCASSLLAGVGTGELFFGEGSRLTVL.

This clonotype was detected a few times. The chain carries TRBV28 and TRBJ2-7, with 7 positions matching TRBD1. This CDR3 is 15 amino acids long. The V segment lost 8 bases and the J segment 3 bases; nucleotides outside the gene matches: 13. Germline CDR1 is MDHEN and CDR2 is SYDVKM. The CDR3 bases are TGTGCCAGCCTTGAGTCGACAGGGATCTACTACGAGCAGTACTTC. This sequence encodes CASLESTGIYYEQYF.

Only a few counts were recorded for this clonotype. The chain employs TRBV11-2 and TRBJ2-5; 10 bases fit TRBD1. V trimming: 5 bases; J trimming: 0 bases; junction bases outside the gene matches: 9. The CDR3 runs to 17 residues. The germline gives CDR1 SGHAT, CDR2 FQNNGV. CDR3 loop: CASSLTGGRMYQETQYF. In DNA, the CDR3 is TGTGCCAGCAGCCTGACAGGGGGCCGAATGTACCAAGAGACCCAGTACTTC.